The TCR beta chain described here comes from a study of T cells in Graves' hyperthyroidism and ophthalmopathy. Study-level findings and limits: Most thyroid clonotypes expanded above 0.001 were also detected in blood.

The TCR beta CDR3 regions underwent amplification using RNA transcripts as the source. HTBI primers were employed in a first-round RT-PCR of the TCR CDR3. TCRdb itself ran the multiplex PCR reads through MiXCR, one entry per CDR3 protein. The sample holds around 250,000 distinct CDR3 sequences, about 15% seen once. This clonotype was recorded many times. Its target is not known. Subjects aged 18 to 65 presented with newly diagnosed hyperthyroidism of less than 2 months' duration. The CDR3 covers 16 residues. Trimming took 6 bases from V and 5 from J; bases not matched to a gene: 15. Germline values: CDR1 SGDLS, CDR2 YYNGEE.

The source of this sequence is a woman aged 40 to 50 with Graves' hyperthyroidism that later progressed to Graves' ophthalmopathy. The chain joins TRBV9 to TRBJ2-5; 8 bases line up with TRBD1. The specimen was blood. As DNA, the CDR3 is TGTGCCAGCACCCCTGGAGGGGCAGGGGGCCTCGAGACCCAGTACTTC. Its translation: CASTPGGAGGLETQYF.